This TCR beta chain was retrieved from a study of T cell responses to AZD1222 COVID-19 vaccine. As for this clone: The antigen is undetermined.

General observations from the study: With dominance at 160-218 and 743-854, vaccine-associated CD4 TCRs spanned spike. An increase in Spike-specific TCR breadth and depth was observed after two AZD1222 doses. Reportedly, close to half of spike-specific TCRs are directed against unmutated variant regions. Without day 14 samples, only post-peak T cell repertoires were studied.

The CDR3 totals 15 residues. Trimming at V came to 1 base and at J to 2 bases, leaving 2 bases not matched to a gene. CDR1 is SGHRS, CDR2 YFSETQ, per germline. TCRdb keeps only in-frame clones here, not all; method: immunoSEQ multiplex PCR. The table includes around 260,000 clones, 80% to 95% detected once. The receptor was isolated from an adult in good health. The chain links TRBV5-1 to TRBJ2-5, with 10 bases that match TRBD2. The input for sequencing was peripheral blood, taken on day 0 of AZD1222 vaccination. The CDR3 sequence: CASSLISGGQETQYF. The CDR3 DNA sequence: TGCGCCAGCAGCTTGATTAGCGGGGGGCAAGAGACCCAGTACTTC.